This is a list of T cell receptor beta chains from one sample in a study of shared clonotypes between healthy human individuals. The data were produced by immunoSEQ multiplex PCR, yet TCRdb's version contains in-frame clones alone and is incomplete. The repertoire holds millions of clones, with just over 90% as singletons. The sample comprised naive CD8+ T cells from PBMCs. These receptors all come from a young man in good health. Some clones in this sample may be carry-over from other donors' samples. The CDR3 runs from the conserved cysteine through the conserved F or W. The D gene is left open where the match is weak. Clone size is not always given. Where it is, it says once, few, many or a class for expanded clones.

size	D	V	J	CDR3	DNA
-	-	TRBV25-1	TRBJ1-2	CASSEWTATSNYGYTF	TGTGCCAGCAGTGAATGGACAGCTACCTCTAACTATGGCTACACCTTC
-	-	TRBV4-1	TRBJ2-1	CASSSSSSYNEQFF	TGCGCCAGCAGCTCAAGTTCCTCCTACAATGAGCAGTTCTTC
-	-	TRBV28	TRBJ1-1	CASSFGGTEAFF	TGTGCCAGCAGTTTTGGGGGGACTGAAGCTTTCTTT
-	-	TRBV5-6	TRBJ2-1	CASSPVGDNSYNEQFF	TGTGCCAGCAGCCCCGTCGGGGACAACTCCTACAATGAGCAGTTCTTC
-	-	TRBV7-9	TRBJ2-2	CASSRGTPNTGELFF	TGTGCCAGCAGCCGGGGGACACCGAACACCGGGGAGCTGTTTTTT
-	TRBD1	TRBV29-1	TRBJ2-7	CSVGTGSSYEQYF	TGCAGCGTTGGGACAGGTAGCTCCTACGAGCAGTACTTC
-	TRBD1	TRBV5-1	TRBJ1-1	CASSYTRQGAAEAFF	TGCGCCAGCAGCTATACGAGACAGGGTGCAGCTGAAGCTTTCTTT
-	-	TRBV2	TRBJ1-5	CASREGRRDNQPQHF	TGTGCCAGCAGAGAGGGGCGTCGGGACAATCAGCCCCAGCATTTT
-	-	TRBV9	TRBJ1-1	CASSVVAMSGPEAFF	TGTGCCAGCAGCGTAGTAGCAATGTCGGGACCTGAAGCTTTCTTT
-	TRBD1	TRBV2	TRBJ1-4	CASRAGTGGGSEKLFF	TGTGCCAGCAGGGCCGGGACAGGGGGCGGGAGTGAAAAACTGTTTTTT
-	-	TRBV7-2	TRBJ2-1	CASSLVSAGYNEQFF	TGTGCCAGCAGCTTAGTGTCCGCCGGCTACAATGAGCAGTTCTTC
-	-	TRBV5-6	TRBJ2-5	CASSWGSDPETQYF	TGTGCCAGCAGCTGGGGGAGTGATCCGGAGACCCAGTACTTC
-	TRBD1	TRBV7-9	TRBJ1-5	CASSVDGTANQPQHF	TGTGCCAGCAGCGTAGACGGGACAGCCAATCAGCCCCAGCATTTT
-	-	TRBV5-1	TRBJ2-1	CASSWVMRDKPYNEQFF	TGCGCCAGCAGCTGGGTTATGAGGGATAAGCCCTACAATGAGCAGTTCTTC
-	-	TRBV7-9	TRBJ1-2	CASSQDGTNYGYTF	TGTGCCAGCAGCCAAGACGGGACTAACTATGGCTACACCTTC
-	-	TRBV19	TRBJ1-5	CASSTRPGSQPQHF	TGTGCCAGTAGTACGAGGCCGGGGAGTCAGCCCCAGCATTTT
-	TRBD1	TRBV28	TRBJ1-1	CASRNFRGLETEAFF	TGTGCCAGCAGAAATTTCAGGGGGCTAGAAACTGAAGCTTTCTTT
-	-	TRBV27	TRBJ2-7	CASKDEAYEQYF	TGTGCCAGCAAGGATGAGGCCTACGAGCAGTACTTC
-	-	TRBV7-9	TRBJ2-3	CASSSPDRDTQYF	TGTGCCAGCAGCTCGCCTGACAGGGATACGCAGTATTTT
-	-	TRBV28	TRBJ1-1	CASSLWSFEGTNTEAFF	TGTGCCAGCAGTTTATGGTCGTTCGAAGGGACGAACACTGAAGCTTTCTTT
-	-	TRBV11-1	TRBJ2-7	CASSLGTAFYEQYF	TGTGCCAGCAGCCTCGGGACGGCATTCTACGAGCAGTACTTC
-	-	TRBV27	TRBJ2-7	CASSLSKTRGEQYF	TGTGCCAGCAGTTTATCGAAAACTAGGGGGGAGCAGTACTTC
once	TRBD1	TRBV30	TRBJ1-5	CAWRISGGDQPQHF	TGTGCCTGGAGGATCTCAGGGGGGGATCAGCCCCAGCATTTT
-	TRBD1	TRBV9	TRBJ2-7	CASSQTGAAYEQYF	TGTGCCAGCAGCCAGACAGGGGCTGCCTACGAGCAGTACTTC
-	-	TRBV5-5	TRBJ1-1	CASSSLRAVTEAFF	TGTGCCAGCAGCTCCCTCAGGGCCGTCACTGAAGCTTTCTTT
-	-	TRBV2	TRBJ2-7	CASGPGAGGVDEQYF	TGTGCCAGCGGTCCCGGGGCCGGTGGGGTGGACGAGCAGTACTTC
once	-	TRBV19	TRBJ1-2	CASWGGPNYGYTF	TGTGCCAGTTGGGGCGGACCTAACTATGGCTACACCTTC